One and the same sample provided the 26 T cell receptor beta chains below, sequenced in a study of T cell responses to AZD1222 COVID-19 vaccine. Sequenced by immunoSEQ multiplex PCR; TCRdb stores in-frame clones only, minus some. The table shows 150,000 to 200,000 clones, with roughly 90% occurring only once. The sample in question was peripheral blood, obtained on day 0 of AZD1222 vaccination. These TCRs come from an adult in good health.

The chain combines TRBV29-1 with TRBJ1-1; the match to TRBD1 covers 7 bases. This CDR3 is 13 amino acids long. Germline V gene sequence: CDR1 SQVTM, CDR2 ANQGSEA. The ends lost 2 bases at V and 5 bases at J; junction bases unmatched: 5. The CDR3 DNA reads as TGCAGCGTTGAACGCCAGGGGGGAACTGAAGCTTTCTTT. This codes for CSVERQGGTEAFF. Complete variable domain (other parts from reference TRBV29-1 and TRBJ1-1): SAVISQKPSRDICQRGTSLTIQCQVDSQVTMMFWYRQQPGQSLTLIATANQGSEATYESGFVIDKFPISRPNLTFSTLTVSNMSPEDSSIYLCSVERQGGTEAFFGQGTRLTVV.

A remark on this clone: In the same sample, other DNA sequences code for this CDR3. The rearrangement joins TRBV18 to TRBJ2-7; D perhaps matches TRBD1 (5 bases). Germline-derived CDR1 and CDR2 are KGHSH and LQKENI. This CDR3 contains 16 residues. With 0 bases removed from V and 2 bases from J, the gap between germline ends came to 14 bases. CDR3 sequence: CASSPPVTGRAYEQYF. The DNA of the CDR3 is TGTGCCAGCTCACCACCGGTCACAGGAAGGGCCTACGAGCAGTACTTC.

The chain has TRBV6-8 and TRBJ1-5; 9 positions match TRBD1. The V and J ends lost 6 bases and 4 bases, in that order; junction bases with no gene match: 1. Germline V gene lookup returns CDR1 MNHGY and CDR2 SAAAGT. The CDR3 totals 13 residues. CDR3 residues: CASRDRGNQPQHF. The CDR3 DNA reads TGTGCCAGCAGGGACAGGGGTAATCAGCCCCAGCATTTT.

For the CDR3, the DNA is TGTGCCAGTAGTATCTCGACAGGGTGGGATGGCTACACCTTC. This sequence encodes CASSISTGWDGYTF. The V call is TRBV19, the J call TRBJ1-2; 7 nucleotides align to TRBD1. The CDR3 length is 14 residues. Looked up from germline, CDR1 is LNHDA and CDR2 is SQIVND (reference sequence). After removal of 3 bases from V and 6 bases from J, the junction contained 7 bases not matched to a gene.

The genes are TRBV19 and TRBJ2-5, with 11 bases lining up with TRBD1. With 4 bases clipped from V and 2 bases from J, the junction kept 6 bases outside the gene matches. The CDR3 consists of 16 residues. Germline CDR1 is LNHDA and CDR2 is SQIVND (reference sequence). CDR3 coding DNA: TGTGCCAGTAGTAATCCGGGACAGGGGGATCAAGAGACCCAGTACTTC. It yields the protein CASSNPGQGDQETQYF.

This chain links TRBV18 with TRBJ1-2; no clear D gene. V was pared by 3 bases and J by 8 bases, with 13 bases between. The CDR3 loop spans 13 amino acids. Germline CDR1 KGHSH, CDR2 LQKENI. The chain's CDR3 is CASSPMVGNGYTF. The CDR3 DNA follows: TGTGCCAGCTCACCTATGGTAGGGAACGGCTACACCTTC.

The gene calls are TRBV28 and TRBJ2-1; D ambiguous. Germline lookup yields CDR1 MDHEN and CDR2 SYDVKM. Trimming stripped 3 bases from V and 15 bases from J, with 21 bases between. The CDR3 has 14 amino acids. In DNA, the CDR3 is TGTGCCAGCAGTTTCTCCGCCCCGTATTTGAGCTTGTTCTTC. Translated, it gives CASSFSAPYLSLFF. Variable domain in full (rest from reference TRBV28 and TRBJ2-1): DVKVTQSSRYLVKRTGEKVFLECVQDMDHENMFWYRQDPGLGLRLIYFSYDVKMKEKGDIPEGYSVSREKKERFSLILESASTNQTSMYLCASSFSAPYLSLFFGPGTRLTVL.

This sequence joins TRBV27 and TRBJ1-2; D not resolved. Trimming cost V 1 base and J 6 bases, with 12 bases left between them. Germline V gene lookup returns CDR1 MNHEY and CDR2 SMNVEV (reference sequence). The CDR3 runs 14 residues. The CDR3 nucleotides read TGTGCCAGCAGTTTATTACCCATTACCCATGGCTACACCTTC. This codes for CASSLLPITHGYTF.

V usage is TRBV28 and J usage is TRBJ1-2, with 7 bases fitting TRBD1. The germline V gene has CDR1 MDHEN and CDR2 SYDVKM. J gave up 2 bases and V 10 bases, and 10 bases lay outside the gene matches. This CDR3 has 14 amino acids. CDR3 loop: CATYVTGLNYGYTF. CDR3 in DNA: TGTGCCACCTACGTGACAGGGTTGAACTATGGCTACACCTTC.

This rearrangement joins TRBV15 to TRBJ2-7; 8 bases map to TRBD2. This CDR3 comprises 13 residues. Trimming at V came to 1 base and at J to 6 bases, leaving 2 bases not matched to a gene. The germline gives CDR1 LNHNV, CDR2 YYDKDF (reference sequence). The CDR3 DNA is TGTGCCACCAGCAGAGTCCTAGCGGGCGAGCAGTACTTC. Protein product: CATSRVLAGEQYF.

The chain has TRBV6-5 and TRBJ1-1; TRBD1 agrees at 9 bases. The V gene end was trimmed by 6 bases and the J gene end by 5 bases; junction bases not matched to a gene: 10. The CDR3 has 15 amino acids. The V gene's germline CDR1 is MNHEY and CDR2 SVGAGI. The CDR3 loop is CASSPHTGGRTEAFF. CDR3 sequence (DNA): TGTGCCAGCAGCCCCCACACAGGGGGCCGGACTGAAGCTTTCTTT.

Written as DNA, the CDR3 is TGTGCCAGCAGTGACCACCTCTTGGACGAGCAGTACTTC. Its protein is CASSDHLLDEQYF. The chain links TRBV3-1 (or the pseudogene TRBV3-2) to TRBJ2-7; D is ambiguous. This CDR3 contains 13 residues. Germline CDR1 LGHDT, CDR2 YNNKEL (reference sequence). V was clipped by 6 bases and J by 5 bases, with 14 bases between them.

The rearrangement links TRBV2 to TRBJ1-5; no clear D gene. The CDR3 has 14 amino acids. Germline-derived CDR1 and CDR2 are SNHLY and FYNNEI. The V gene lost 6 bases and the J gene lost 0 bases, with 9 bases spanning the gap. This CDR3 is CASRDGNSNQPQHF. CDR3 sequence (DNA): TGTGCCAGCAGGGACGGAAATAGCAATCAGCCCCAGCATTTT.

CDR3 nucleotides: TGTGCCACCGCCCCCGTGGCGGGGGCCAACAATGAGCAGTTCTTC. This encodes CATAPVAGANNEQFF. The chain carries TRBV6-5 and TRBJ2-1, with D perhaps TRBD2 (7 bases). CDR1 is MNHEY and CDR2 is SVGAGI in the germline V gene. The CDR3 contains 15 residues. The V end lost 10 bases, the J end lost 5 bases, and 21 bases lay between the germline ends.

The rearrangement links TRBV11-3 to TRBJ1-1; 7 bases align to TRBD1. The CDR3 totals 13 residues. J lost 3 bases, V lost 2 bases, and 0 bases had no gene match. CDR1 is SGHNT and CDR2 is YENEEA in the germline V gene. CDR3 sequence (DNA): TGTGCCAGCAGCTTAAGGGGGCACACTGAAGCTTTCTTT. Its protein product is CASSLRGHTEAFF.

This chain uses TRBV5-5 with TRBJ2-1; unclear D gene. The length of the CDR3 is 16 residues. CDR1 and CDR2 (germline): SGHKS, YYEKEE (reference sequence). Trimming took 0 bases from V and 3 from J, leaving 13 bases between them. CDR3 amino acids: CASSLAASRNYNEQFF. DNA for the CDR3: TGTGCCAGCAGCTTGGCTGCTTCGCGGAACTACAATGAGCAGTTCTTC.

The chain employs TRBV28 and TRBJ2-1; 8 positions agree with TRBD2. V dropped 6 bases and J dropped 0; count of bases not matched to a gene: 13. Germline V CDR1 and CDR2: MDHEN, SYDVKM. The CDR3 consists of 18 residues. The CDR3, as DNA: TGTGCCAGCAGGGGGAGGCTAGCGGGTCTTTCCTCCTACAATGAGCAGTTCTTC. It codes for CASRGRLAGLSSYNEQFF.

The chain is built from TRBV7-6 and TRBJ2-2; D might be TRBD2 (5 bases). V was clipped by 1 base and J by 3 bases, with 9 bases between them. This CDR3 contains 15 residues. Germline V gene sequence: CDR1 SGHVS, CDR2 FNYEAQ. CDR3 sequence (DNA): TGTGCCAGCAGCTTAGAGGTGGAGGACACCGGGGAGCTGTTTTTT. Amino acid sequence: CASSLEVEDTGELFF.

J is TRBJ2-7 and V is TRBV2; TRBD2 aligns across 8 bases. Per the germline V gene, CDR1 is SNHLY and CDR2 is FYNNEI. The V and J ends lost 4 bases and 6 bases, in that order; junction bases with no gene match: 5. The CDR3 length is 13 residues. CDR3 loop: CASSGPAGGEQYF. The CDR3 region has the DNA TGTGCCAGCAGTGGACCCGCGGGAGGCGAGCAGTACTTC.

This clone was observed a few times. The rearrangement joins TRBV2 to TRBJ1-2; D is ambiguous. V lost 2 bases and J 6 bases, leaving 22 bases between the germline ends. The length of the CDR3 is 17 residues. The V gene's germline CDR1 is SNHLY and CDR2 FYNNEI. CDR3 bases: TGTGCCAGCAGTGAAAGGTTCGGACTTTATAGAGCGGATGGCTACACCTTC. Translating it yields CASSERFGLYRADGYTF.

This clone was observed a handful of times. The chain combines TRBV7-8 with TRBJ1-6; a possible D gene is TRBD1 (5 bases). Trimming shortened V by 5 bases and J by 6 bases, and 11 bases separated the two germline ends. The CDR3 runs 14 residues. CDR1 is SGHVS and CDR2 is FQNEAQ in the germline V gene. CDR3 residues: CASSRRGVNSPLHF. The CDR3 DNA reads TGTGCCAGCAGCCGAAGGGGCGTTAATTCACCCCTCCACTTT.

The chain combines TRBV5-1 with TRBJ2-7; D gene uncertain. Germline loops: CDR1 SGHRS, CDR2 YFSETQ. Trimming removed 0 bases at V and 5 bases at J, with 15 bases between. CDR3 length equals 15 residues. The CDR3, as DNA: TGCGCCAGCAGCTTGGCCGAGGTCCAGACGGACGAGCAGTACTTC. Amino acids: CASSLAEVQTDEQYF.

This chain connects TRBV5-1 to TRBJ1-2, with 8 bases fitting TRBD1. CDR1 is SGHRS, CDR2 YFSETQ, per germline. CDR3 length equals 16 residues. V lost 4 bases, J lost 0 bases, and 8 bases stayed unmatched. The CDR3 DNA reads as TGCGCCAGCAGCAGGACAGGGTTGGGGTCTAACTATGGCTACACCTTC. As protein: CASSRTGLGSNYGYTF.

The genes are TRBV3-1 (or the pseudogene TRBV3-2) and TRBJ1-1, with 8 bases identical to TRBD1. Germline V gene data show CDR1 as LGHDT and CDR2 as YNNKEL (reference sequence). The CDR3 loop spans 15 amino acids. J gave up 0 bases and V 1 base, and 1 base lay outside the gene matches. The CDR3 bases are TGTGCCAGCAGCCAAGGACAGGGGATGAACACTGAAGCTTTCTTT. Residues: CASSQGQGMNTEAFF.

The rearrangement links TRBV6-6 to TRBJ1-1; TRBD1 might be the D (5 bases). The V end was cut by 5 bases, the J end by 6 bases, with 25 bases between. There are 17 residues in the CDR3. Looked up from germline, CDR1 is MNHNY and CDR2 is SVGAGI (reference sequence). The CDR3 loop is CASSPRDVNPWGAEAFF. Written as DNA, the CDR3 is TGTGCCAGCAGTCCCCGGGACGTCAATCCCTGGGGCGCTGAAGCTTTCTTT.

The rearrangement links TRBV5-1 to TRBJ2-5; 7 positions agree with TRBD1. Trimming removed 4 bases from V and 1 base from J; junction bases left unmatched: 10. The CDR3 has 16 residues. The germline V gene has CDR1 SGHRS and CDR2 YFSETQ. DNA for the CDR3: TGCGCCAGCAGCGGGACAGCCAGCGCCAGCCAAGAGACCCAGTACTTC. It encodes CASSGTASASQETQYF.